The 7 T cell receptor beta chains below come from one sample, sequenced in a study of tumor-infiltrating lymphocytes in primary liver carcinoma. TCR beta cDNA was made from approximately 540 ng total RNA with a constant-region primer. Libraries covering TCR beta were generated through three nested multiplex PCR rounds (using a slightly modified ARM-PCR). TRBV1-TRBV30 forward primers paired with a C-beta reverse primer were used in the first two PCR rounds, which ran approximately 10 cycles each. TCRdb ran MiXCR on the multiplex PCR reads and lists one entry per CDR3 protein. The sample shows approximately 330,000 distinct CDR3 sequences, about 65% of them seen only once. Germline DNA was also extracted, and blood RNA was taken from unsorted whole blood. The sequenced sample was peripheral blood. The origin of the receptors is a man aged 40-49 years with primary liver carcinoma and hepatitis B virus infection.

In this sample, this clonotype turned up many times. The chain combines TRBV29-1 with TRBJ2-5, with D perhaps matching TRBD1 (6 bases). V lost 0 bases and J 2 bases, leaving 19 bases between the germline ends. This CDR3 contains 17 residues. Germline values: CDR1 SQVTM, CDR2 ANQGSEA. The CDR3 coding sequence is TGCAGCGTTGAAGATGGAGGACAGAAGGCAAGTCAAGAGACCCAGTACTTC. Its protein is CSVEDGGQKASQETQYF.

The sample holds one count of this clonotype. The gene calls are TRBV5-4 and TRBJ1-2; D unclear. Germline CDR1 reads SGHNT; CDR2 reads YYREEE (reference sequence). Trimming removed 2 bases from V and 4 bases from J, with 9 bases in between. CDR3 length equals 13 residues. CDR3 amino acids: CASSFGRTYGYTF. The DNA for the CDR3 is TGTGCCAGCAGCTTCGGGAGGACCTATGGCTACACCTTC.

This clonotype has a count of ten or more. This chain links TRBV11-2 with TRBJ1-5, with D perhaps matching TRBD1 (5 bases). The CDR3 extends over 14 amino acids. Between the trimmed V and J ends, which lost 3 bases and 6 bases, there was a span of 12 bases. Germline loops: CDR1 SGHAT, CDR2 FQNNGV. The CDR3 here is CASSFDGGGQPQHF. The CDR3 nucleotides are TGTGCCAGCAGCTTCGATGGGGGTGGTCAGCCCCAGCATTTT.

In its sample, this clonotype was seen once. The chain recombines TRBV6-1 with TRBJ1-6; D is undetermined. In germline, CDR1 is MNHNS, CDR2 SASEGT. V was cut by 4 bases and J by 9 bases, with 22 bases left in between. The CDR3 is made up of 17 amino acids. The CDR3 coding sequence is TGTGCCAGCAGTGCCCTTGGTTGGGAACAGAATATTTCACCCCTCCACTTT. This encodes CASSALGWEQNISPLHF.

This clonotype was found many times. This chain connects TRBV11-3 to TRBJ2-7; 8 bases line up with TRBD1. Germline V CDR1 and CDR2: SGHNT, YENEEA. The CDR3 contains 13 residues. J gave up 4 bases and V 5 bases, and 4 bases lay outside the gene matches. The CDR3 loop reads CASSPRTGYEQYF. The CDR3 DNA reads as TGTGCCAGCAGCCCCAGGACAGGGTACGAGCAGTACTTC.

This clonotype has more than one count but fewer than ten. The CDR3 carries no conserved terminal phenylalanine or tryptophan, so it likely arises from a read error. This rearrangement joins TRBV4-1 to TRBJ2-4; D gene unclear. This CDR3 has 13 amino acids. Per the germline V gene, CDR1 is MGHRA and CDR2 is YSYEKL. The chain's CDR3 is CASSQDLGNIQYL. CDR3 nucleotides: TGCGCCAGCAGTCAAGACCTTGGGAACATTCAGTACTTA.

This chain joins TRBV4-2 and TRBJ2-7; D might be TRBD2 (5 bases). Germline CDR1 LGHNA, CDR2 YNFKEQ. The CDR3 consists of 13 residues. The V and J ends lost 1 base and 4 bases respectively, with 8 bases between them. CDR3 sequence: CASSQVGVYEQYF. The CDR3 bases are TGTGCCAGCAGCCAAGTCGGGGTTTACGAGCAGTACTTC.